Following are 2 T cell receptor beta chains from one sample sequenced in a study of Graves' ophthalmopathy and Graves' hyperthyroidism (dated by TCRdb to 2016 to 2018). TCRdb records Illumina HiSeq 2000 as the sequencer. TCR beta CDR3 regions were amplified from RNA transcripts for repertoire sequencing. The first round was an RT-PCR using HTBI primers with the Qiagen OneStep RT-PCR kit, and this first round was followed by a second-round multiplex PCR, then size selection and purification. Starting from the raw public reads, TCRdb applied fastp trimming at Q25, assembled clones with MiXCR and retained in-frame beta chains. Rows with one shared CDR3 protein collapse into an entry with the most common genes and DNA. In all, the sample holds 660,000 or so distinct CDR3 sequences, and about 40% of those were seen once. The ten largest clones capture more than 2.5% of the sample. Sequencing used peripheral blood. Every receptor here comes from an adult man with Graves' ophthalmopathy.

Points on this clonotype: It may be a read error: a sequence one base away is much more abundant. This likely comes from a read error, as the CDR3 has no conserved phenylalanine or tryptophan at its end. The rearrangement joins TRBV19 to TRBJ1-1; unclear D gene. The germline gives CDR1 LNHDA, CDR2 SQIVND (reference sequence). Trimming took 2 bases from V and 0 from J, leaving 4 bases between them. CDR3 size: 13 residues. The CDR3 DNA reads TGTGCCAGTAGTATAAAGGTGAACACTGAAGCTTTCCTT. This gives the protein CASSIKVNTEAFL.

Remarks on this clonotype: A much larger clone sits a single nucleotide away, making a read error possible. The gene calls are TRBV7-3 and TRBJ1-2; no firm D call. The CDR3 loop spans 14 amino acids. From germline, CDR1 is SGHTA and CDR2 FQGTGA. The CDR3 protein is CASSSFRADYGHTF. The CDR3 bases are TGTGCCAGCAGCTCCTTTAGGGCCGATTATGGCCACACCTTC.